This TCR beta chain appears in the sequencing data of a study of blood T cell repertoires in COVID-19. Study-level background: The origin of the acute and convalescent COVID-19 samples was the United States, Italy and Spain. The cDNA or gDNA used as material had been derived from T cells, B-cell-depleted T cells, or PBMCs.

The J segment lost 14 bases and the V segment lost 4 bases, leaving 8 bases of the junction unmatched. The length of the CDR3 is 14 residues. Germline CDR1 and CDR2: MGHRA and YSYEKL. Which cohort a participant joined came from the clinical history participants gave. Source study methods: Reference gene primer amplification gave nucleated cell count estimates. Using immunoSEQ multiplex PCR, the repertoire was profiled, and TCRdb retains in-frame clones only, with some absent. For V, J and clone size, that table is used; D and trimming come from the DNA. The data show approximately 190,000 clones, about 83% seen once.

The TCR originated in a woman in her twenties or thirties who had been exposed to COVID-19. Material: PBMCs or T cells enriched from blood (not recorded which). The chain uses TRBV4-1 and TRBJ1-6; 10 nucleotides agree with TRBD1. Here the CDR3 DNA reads TGCGCCAGCAGCCCCCGGGACAGGGGCCGGTCCCTCCACTTT. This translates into CASSPRDRGRSLHF.